This TCR beta chain was recorded in a study of T-cell reconstitution after alpha-beta-depleted transplantation in children. Study-level points and caveats: It was newly produced T cells that mostly accounted for T-cell counts and diversity one year after transplant. The origin of alpha-beta T cells about two months after transplant was reportedly several hundred expanded graft clones.

This clonotype was observed a handful of times. Its specificity is unknown. It was with unique molecular identifiers that the TCRbeta library was prepared. TCRdb re-analysed the PCR reads in MiXCR, keeping a single row per CDR3 protein. This sample has about 300,000 distinct CDR3 sequences, with about 7.3% found just once. V was clipped by 5 bases and J by 7 bases; unmatched bases: 7. The CDR3 loop spans 15 amino acids. CDR1 is MNHEY and CDR2 is SVGAGI in the germline V gene. The V gene is TRBV6-5, the J gene TRBJ1-6; 8 bases fit TRBD1. This specimen consisted of peripheral blood, obtained 360 days after TCRalphabeta/CD19-depleted stem cell transplant. This TCR derives from a female patient aged 2-15 years who had a stem cell transplant for Fanconi anemia, so the T cells may come from the graft donor. The CDR3 coding sequence is TGTGCCAGCAGTCACCAGACAGGGGCCAATTCACCCCTCCACTTT. Residues: CASSHQTGANSPLHF.